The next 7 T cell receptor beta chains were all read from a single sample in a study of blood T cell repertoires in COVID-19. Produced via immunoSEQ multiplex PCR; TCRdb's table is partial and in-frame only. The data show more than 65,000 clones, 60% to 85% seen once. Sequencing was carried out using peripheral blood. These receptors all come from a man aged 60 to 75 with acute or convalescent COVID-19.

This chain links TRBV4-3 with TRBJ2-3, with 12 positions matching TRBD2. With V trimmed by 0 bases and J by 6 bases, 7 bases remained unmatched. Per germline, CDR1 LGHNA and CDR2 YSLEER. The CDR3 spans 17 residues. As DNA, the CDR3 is TGCGCCAGCAGCCAAGAACCTAGCGGGGGGGCCGGGGATACGCAGTATTTT. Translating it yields CASSQEPSGGAGDTQYF.

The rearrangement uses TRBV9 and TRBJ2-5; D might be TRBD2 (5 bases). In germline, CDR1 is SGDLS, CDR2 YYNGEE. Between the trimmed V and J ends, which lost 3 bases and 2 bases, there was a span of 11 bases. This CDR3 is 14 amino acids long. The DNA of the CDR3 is TGTGCCAGCAGCGGCGGACGGGGACAAGAGACCCAGTACTTC. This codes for CASSGGRGQETQYF.

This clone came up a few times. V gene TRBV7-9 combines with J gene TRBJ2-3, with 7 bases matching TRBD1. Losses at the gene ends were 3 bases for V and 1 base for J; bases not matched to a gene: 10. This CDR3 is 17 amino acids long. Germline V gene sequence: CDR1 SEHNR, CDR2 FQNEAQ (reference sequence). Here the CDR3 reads CASSFGQTGSRTDTQYF. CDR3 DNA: TGTGCCAGCAGCTTTGGACAGACAGGGTCACGCACAGATACGCAGTATTTT.

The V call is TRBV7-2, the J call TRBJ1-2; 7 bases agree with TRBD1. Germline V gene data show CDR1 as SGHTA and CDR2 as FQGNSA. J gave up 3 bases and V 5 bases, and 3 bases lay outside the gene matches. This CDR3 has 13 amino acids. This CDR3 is CASSPTGDYGYTF. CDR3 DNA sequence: TGTGCCAGCAGCCCCACAGGGGACTATGGCTACACCTTC.

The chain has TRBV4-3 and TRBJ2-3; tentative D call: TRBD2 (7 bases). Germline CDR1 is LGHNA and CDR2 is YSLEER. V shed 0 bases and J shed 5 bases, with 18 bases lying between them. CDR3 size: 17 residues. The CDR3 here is CASSQDLGGGQEDTQYF. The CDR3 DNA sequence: TGCGCCAGCAGCCAAGACTTGGGGGGGGGCCAAGAAGATACGCAGTATTTT.

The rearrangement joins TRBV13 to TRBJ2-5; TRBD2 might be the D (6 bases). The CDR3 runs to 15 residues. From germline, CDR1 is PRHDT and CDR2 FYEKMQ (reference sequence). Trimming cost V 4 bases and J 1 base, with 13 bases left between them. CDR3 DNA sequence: TGTGCCAGCAGCTCCTCCCCCGGGAGCCAAGAGACCCAGTACTTC. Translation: CASSSSPGSQETQYF.

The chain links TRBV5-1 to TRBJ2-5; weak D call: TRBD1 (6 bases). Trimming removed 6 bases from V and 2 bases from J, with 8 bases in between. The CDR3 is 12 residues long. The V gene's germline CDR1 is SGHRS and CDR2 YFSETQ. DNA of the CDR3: TGCGCCAGCAAAGGGGGACAAGAGACCCAGTACTTC. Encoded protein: CASKGGQETQYF.